These T cell receptor beta chains were read from a single sample in a study of blood T cells in healthy people across ages. TCRdb redid the calling of the 5' RACE reads with MiXCR, one entry per CDR3 protein. The table lists approximately 770,000 distinct CDR3 sequences, about 62% of them singletons. Sequenced sample: blood. These receptors all stem from a man aged 25 to 45 in good health. Each CDR3 is given with its conserved first and last residue. The D gene is left open where the match is weak. Only part of the rows carry a size: once, few, many, or a class if the clone is expanded.

V gene	D gene	CDR3 length	J gene	clone size	CDR3 protein	CDR3 DNA
TRBV12-3/TRBV12-4	-	11	TRBJ2-7	-	CASSRDIKQYF	TGTGCCAGCAGTCGAGACATCAAGCAGTACTTC
TRBV6-2/TRBV6-3	TRBD1	15	TRBJ2-7	-	CASSEAGQGTYEQYF	TGTGCCAGCAGTGAGGCCGGACAGGGAACCTACGAGCAGTACTTC
TRBV11-2	TRBD1	15	TRBJ1-2	-	CASSLEGQTGDGYTF	TGTGCCAGCAGCTTAGAGGGTCAGACAGGGGATGGCTACACCTTC
TRBV29-1	-	12	TRBJ2-7	-	CSVEVEAYEQYF	TGCAGCGTTGAAGTGGAGGCCTACGAGCAGTACTTC
TRBV6-2/TRBV6-3	TRBD2	16	TRBJ2-3	-	CASRKLAGRPPDTQYF	TGTGCCAGCAGGAAACTAGCGGGTAGACCTCCGGATACGCAGTATTTT
TRBV27	-	15	TRBJ2-1	-	CASSLGGPTYNEQFF	TGTGCCAGCAGTTTAGGTGGCCCTACCTACAATGAGCAGTTCTTC
TRBV3-1	TRBD1	18	TRBJ2-5	-	CASSQDWSPGQRKETQYF	TGTGCCAGCAGCCAAGATTGGTCCCCGGGACAGAGAAAAGAGACCCAGTACTTC
TRBV6-6	-	15	TRBJ1-2	-	CASSYTPQGNYGYTF	TGTGCCAGCAGTTACACGCCACAGGGAAACTATGGCTACACCTTC
TRBV29-1	-	12	TRBJ2-5	few	CSAGRTPETQYF	TGCAGCGCCGGACGGACCCCAGAGACCCAGTACTTC
TRBV7-9	-	14	TRBJ2-7	-	CASSQTRNDYEQYF	TGTGCCAGCAGCCAGACTAGAAACGACTACGAGCAGTACTTC
TRBV27	TRBD1	17	TRBJ2-6	-	CASSPRTGGSGANVLTF	TGTGCCAGCAGTCCCCGGACAGGGGGCTCTGGGGCCAACGTCCTGACTTTC
TRBV5-6	-	12	TRBJ1-5	-	CASSPRRGPQHF	TGTGCCAGCAGCCCGCGAAGGGGGCCCCAGCATTTT
TRBV4-3	-	15	TRBJ2-6	-	CASSQFNSGANVLTF	TGCGCCAGCAGCCAATTCAACTCTGGGGCCAACGTCCTGACTTTC
TRBV3-1	-	13	TRBJ2-5	few	CASRLSGEETQYF	TGTGCCAGCAGGTTAAGTGGGGAAGAGACCCAGTACTTC
TRBV29-1	TRBD2	13	TRBJ2-5	few	CSVEVRGDETQYF	TGCAGCGTTGAAGTGCGGGGGGATGAGACCCAGTACTTC
TRBV7-6	TRBD2	17	TRBJ2-1	-	CASSLASGSGSPQTQFF	TGTGCCAGCAGCTTAGCAAGTGGAAGCGGGAGTCCTCAGACCCAGTTCTTC
TRBV28	TRBD1	16	TRBJ2-7	-	CASSPPTGLGTLEQYF	TGTGCCAGCAGTCCCCCGACAGGGTTGGGGACCCTCGAGCAGTACTTC
TRBV5-1	TRBD1	12	TRBJ2-5	-	CASTGTEETQYF	TGCGCCAGCACCGGGACAGAAGAGACCCAGTACTTC
TRBV15	-	17	TRBJ2-1	few	CATSRPPGLVGLGEQFF	TGTGCCACCAGCAGACCCCCCGGGCTAGTGGGTTTGGGTGAGCAGTTCTTC